Following are 29 T cell receptor beta chains from one sample sequenced in a study of T cell changes during pregnancy in multiple sclerosis. Profiled with immunoSEQ multiplex PCR; TCRdb holds only in-frame clones, not every one. The table shows roughly 100,000 clones, with about 90% occurring only once. The sample here was peripheral blood, taken after pregnancy. These receptors were collected from a female donor with multiple sclerosis, enrolled in a pregnancy study.

The rearrangement links TRBV5-6 to TRBJ1-4; 7 bases match TRBD1. Unmatched junction bases numbered 11, after V lost 4 bases and J lost 8 bases. CDR1 and CDR2 (germline): SGHDT, YYEEEE. The CDR3 consists of 15 residues. The DNA for the CDR3 is TGTGCCAGCAGCCGAAAGACAGGGAGAAAGGAAAAACTGTTTTTT. This gives the protein CASSRKTGRKEKLFF.

The chain uses TRBV7-6 and TRBJ2-2; TRBD2 matches at 9 bases. The CDR3 is made up of 17 amino acids. The ends lost 1 base at V and 7 bases at J; junction bases unmatched: 10. Germline lookup yields CDR1 SGHVS and CDR2 FNYEAQ. CDR3 coding DNA: TGTGCCAGCAGCTTAGTAGCGGGAGATGGTGCAGGCGGGGAGCTGTTTTTT. Translation: CASSLVAGDGAGGELFF.

The rearrangement joins TRBV28 to TRBJ1-1; 7 nucleotides line up with TRBD1. In germline, CDR1 is MDHEN, CDR2 SYDVKM. Germline trimming cut 0 bases from V and 1 base from J; bases unmatched to any gene: 2. The length of the CDR3 is 15 residues. The CDR3 loop is CASSLWRTGNTEAFF. In DNA, the CDR3 is TGTGCCAGCAGTTTATGGAGGACAGGGAACACTGAAGCTTTCTTT.

The J gene is TRBJ2-7, the V gene TRBV5-1, with 10 bases lining up with TRBD2. The V gene's germline CDR1 is SGHRS and CDR2 YFSETQ. The CDR3 runs 15 residues. Unmatched junction bases numbered 6, after V lost 3 bases and J lost 3 bases. The CDR3 region is CASSWTGTSDYEQYF. CDR3 bases: TGCGCCAGCAGCTGGACCGGGACTAGCGACTACGAGCAGTACTTC. Combining the CDR3 with reference TRBV5-1 and TRBJ2-7 gives the whole variable domain KAGVTQTPRYLIKTRGQQVTLSCSPISGHRSVSWYQQTPGQGLQFLFEYFSETQRNKGNFPGRFSGRQFSNSRSEMNVSTLELGDSALYLCASSWTGTSDYEQYFGPGTRLTVT.

V is TRBV18 and J is TRBJ2-5; a weak D match, TRBD2 (5 bases). Per germline, CDR1 KGHSH and CDR2 LQKENI. V lost 8 bases to trimming and J lost 4 bases, with 14 bases between them. The CDR3 is 13 amino acids. This CDR3 reads CASLIGGGETQYF. CDR3 coding DNA: TGTGCCAGCCTGATCGGAGGAGGAGAGACCCAGTACTTC.

The chain joins TRBV2 to TRBJ2-3; 8 bases align to TRBD1. The trim removed 3 bases at V and 11 bases at J, leaving 7 bases unmatched. The germline V gene encodes CDR1 SNHLY and CDR2 FYNNEI. CDR3 length equals 13 residues. CDR3 amino acids: CASSDRTGPGQYF. CDR3 coding DNA: TGTGCCAGCAGTGACAGGACAGGGCCAGGGCAGTATTTT.

This clone was counted once. The CDR3 coding sequence is TGCGCCAGTAAGAGGGACAGGGGCCGCACAGATACGCAGTATTTT. Encoded protein: CASKRDRGRTDTQYF. This rearrangement joins TRBV5-1 to TRBJ2-3; the match to TRBD1 covers 10 bases. Germline lookup yields CDR1 SGHRS and CDR2 YFSETQ. V was pared by 8 bases and J by 1 base, with 7 bases of the junction left unmatched. This CDR3 has 15 amino acids.

The chain combines TRBV30 with TRBJ1-2, with a tentative D call TRBD1 (6 bases). The CDR3 contains 14 residues. V shed 2 bases and J shed 4 bases, with 14 bases lying between them. The germline CDR1 and CDR2 sequences are GTSNPN and SVGIG (reference sequence). The CDR3, as DNA: TGTGCCTGGAGTCCGAACTTAGGGGGCTATGGCTACACCTTC. It translates to CAWSPNLGGYGYTF.

V is TRBV2 and J is TRBJ1-1; D is unclear. V was clipped by 0 bases and J by 4 bases, with 9 bases between them. This CDR3 has 14 amino acids. Germline loops: CDR1 SNHLY, CDR2 FYNNEI. For the CDR3, the DNA is TGTGCCAGCAGTGAAGCGCTAGGCGGCACTGAAGCTTTCTTT. Amino acids: CASSEALGGTEAFF.

This clone has just one count. The CDR3 bases are TGTGCCAGCAGCTCCCACAGGAACACTGAAGCTTTCTTT. Residues: CASSSHRNTEAFF. The chain recombines TRBV7-2 with TRBJ1-1; D is ambiguous. The V end was cut by 4 bases, the J end by 1 base, with 7 bases between. This CDR3 spans 13 amino acids. Germline CDR1 is SGHTA and CDR2 is FQGNSA.

This clone has only one observation. The chain is built from TRBV27 and TRBJ1-6, with D hard to call. Deletions cut 5 bases from V and 0 bases from J, with 11 bases between. The CDR3 is 16 amino acids. Germline CDR1 MNHEY, CDR2 SMNVEV (reference sequence). As DNA, the CDR3 is TGTGCCAGCAGTCTTTCGAGCGGCTCCTATAATTCACCCCTCCACTTT. It is translated as CASSLSSGSYNSPLHF.

This chain uses TRBV29-1 with TRBJ2-7; TRBD1 aligns across 9 bases. V lost 4 bases to trimming and J lost 6 bases; unmatched junction nucleotides: 7. This CDR3 region has 13 residues. Germline loops: CDR1 SQVTM, CDR2 ANQGSEA. The chain's CDR3 is CSVAQGALGEQYF. CDR3 sequence (DNA): TGCAGCGTTGCACAGGGGGCGCTTGGCGAGCAGTACTTC.

The chain uses TRBV28 and TRBJ2-7; the match to TRBD2 covers 8 bases. CDR1 is MDHEN, CDR2 SYDVKM, per germline. J lost 5 bases, V lost 7 bases, and 7 bases had no gene match. The CDR3 contains 13 residues. The CDR3: CASILAGNDEQYF. CDR3 nucleotides: TGTGCCAGCATCTTAGCGGGAAACGACGAGCAGTACTTC.

The chain carries TRBV30 and TRBJ2-3, with D uncertain. CDR1 is GTSNPN, CDR2 SVGIG, per germline (reference sequence). The CDR3 runs 11 residues. V lost 1 base and J lost 6, with 5 bases in between. CDR3 residues: CAWSGADTQYF. The CDR3 DNA reads TGTGCCTGGAGTGGGGCCGATACGCAGTATTTT.

The J gene is TRBJ2-7, the V gene TRBV28; D not resolved. The CDR3 covers 12 residues. V was pared by 2 bases and J by 3 bases, with 5 bases between. CDR1 is MDHEN, CDR2 SYDVKM, per germline. The CDR3, as DNA: TGTGCCAGCAGTTTAGCAGACTACGAGCAGTACTTC. It is translated as CASSLADYEQYF.

The rearrangement uses TRBV27 and TRBJ1-2; 9 bases are a match to TRBD1. The germline gives CDR1 MNHEY, CDR2 SMNVEV (reference sequence). The CDR3 covers 14 residues. V trimming: 6 bases; J trimming: 8 bases; junction bases outside the gene matches: 10. CDR3: CASRNPGQGYGYTF. DNA of the CDR3: TGTGCCAGCAGGAATCCGGGACAGGGTTACGGCTACACCTTC.

The V call is TRBV5-8, the J call TRBJ2-3; 8 nucleotides agree with TRBD2. The CDR3 extends over 15 amino acids. V shed 7 bases, J shed 4 bases, and the junction held 11 bases outside the gene matches. CDR1 is SGHTS and CDR2 is YDEGEE in the germline V gene. CDR3 sequence reads: CASGFHRGGSDTQYF. CDR3 sequence (DNA): TGTGCCAGCGGATTTCACCGGGGGGGGTCAGATACGCAGTATTTT.

The chain employs TRBV6-6 and TRBJ1-2; the D gene is possibly TRBD1 (5 bases). V lost 6 bases to trimming and J lost 6 bases, with 20 bases between them. The CDR3 contains 15 residues. CDR1 and CDR2 (germline): MNHNY, SVGAGI (reference sequence). CDR3 region: CASSLGQSTSHGYTF. In DNA form, the CDR3 reads TGTGCCAGCAGCCTCGGACAAAGTACATCCCATGGCTACACCTTC.

This rearrangement joins TRBV5-8 to TRBJ1-3, with D unresolved. The CDR3 spans 14 residues. In germline, CDR1 is SGHTS, CDR2 YDEGEE. Trimming removed 3 bases at V and 0 bases at J, with 7 bases between. In DNA, the CDR3 is TGTGCCAGCAGCTCAGGTTACTCTGGAAACACCATATATTTT. Protein sequence: CASSSGYSGNTIYF.

The CDR3 is CASSHRTGVPRAAFF. CDR3 coding DNA: TGTGCCAGCAGCCATAGGACAGGGGTCCCGCGGGCAGCTTTCTTT. The V and J genes are TRBV14 and TRBJ1-1; 9 bases line up with TRBD1. V shed 3 bases, J shed 10 bases, and the junction held 12 bases outside the gene matches. This CDR3 contains 15 residues. Germline V gives CDR1 SGHDN, CDR2 FVKESK.

This clone was found once. This chain links TRBV10-3 with TRBJ1-4, with D perhaps matching TRBD1 (5 bases). Germline V lookup: CDR1 ENHRY, CDR2 SYGVKD. Trimming left V 0 bases short and J 7 bases short, with 12 bases between. The CDR3 has 15 residues. The CDR3 region is CAISESIQGGEKLFF. The DNA of the CDR3 is TGTGCCATCAGTGAGTCAATCCAGGGAGGTGAAAAACTGTTTTTT.

This chain joins TRBV29-1 and TRBJ2-2, with a tentative D call TRBD1 (6 bases). The CDR3 runs to 13 residues. Trimming cost V 4 bases and J 6 bases, with 12 bases left between them. CDR1 SQVTM and CDR2 ANQGSEA come from the germline V gene. The CDR3 DNA reads TGCAGCGTTGCTAGCAGGGGCCCCGGGGAGCTGTTTTTT. It specifies CSVASRGPGELFF.

J is TRBJ2-7 and V is TRBV6-1; D might be TRBD2 (5 bases). Trimming left V 4 bases short and J 5 bases short, with 12 bases between. This CDR3 contains 13 residues. Germline CDR1 reads MNHNS; CDR2 reads SASEGT. CDR3 bases: TGTGCCAGCAGTGTCCCGGACTCTAACGAGCAGTACTTC. It specifies CASSVPDSNEQYF.

This clone has a single count. This chain uses TRBV6-4 with TRBJ1-5, with TRBD1 as a possible D gene (6 bases). V lost 9 bases, J lost 6 bases, and 15 bases lay in between. This CDR3 spans 13 amino acids. Germline assignment: CDR1 MRHNA and CDR2 SNTAGT. The CDR3 loop reads CARWGHHGQPQHF. The CDR3 nucleotides are TGTGCCAGGTGGGGGCATCATGGTCAGCCCCAGCATTTT.

This sequence joins TRBV5-1 and TRBJ2-1; D is perhaps TRBD1 (6 bases). The germline V and J ends were trimmed by 0 bases and 2 bases, with 9 bases remaining between them. The CDR3 is 15 amino acids. CDR1 SGHRS and CDR2 YFSETQ come from the germline V gene. The CDR3 sequence is CASSLGDTTYNEQFF. CDR3 sequence (DNA): TGCGCCAGCAGCTTGGGGGACACCACCTACAATGAGCAGTTCTTC.

The rearrangement uses TRBV6-1 and TRBJ1-2; 7 positions match TRBD1. The CDR3 is made up of 14 amino acids. The V gene end was trimmed by 10 bases and the J gene end by 4 bases; junction bases not matched to a gene: 12. Germline CDR1 is MNHNS and CDR2 is SASEGT. CDR3 DNA: TGTGCCACCCAGGCCACAGGGGCAGCCTATGGCTACACCTTC. It is translated as CATQATGAAYGYTF.

The chain is built from TRBV4-1 and TRBJ2-7; TRBD1 is a possible D gene (6 bases). CDR1 is MGHRA, CDR2 YSYEKL, per germline. Trimming shortened V by 0 bases and J by 7 bases, and 16 bases separated the two germline ends. CDR3 length: 15 amino acids. CDR3 sequence reads: CASSQEETGGREQYF. In DNA, the CDR3 is TGCGCCAGCAGCCAAGAAGAGACAGGAGGTAGAGAGCAGTACTTC.

The chain joins TRBV18 to TRBJ1-1; 9 positions match TRBD1. The CDR3 loop spans 14 amino acids. Germline CDR1 is KGHSH and CDR2 is LQKENI. J gave up 3 bases and V 4 bases, and 3 bases lay outside the gene matches. CDR3 protein: CASSHRTGDTEAFF. The DNA of the CDR3 is TGTGCCAGCTCACACCGGACAGGGGACACTGAAGCTTTCTTT.

V usage is TRBV6-1 and J usage is TRBJ2-5; 9 positions agree with TRBD1. The CDR3 is 16 residues long. Germline V gene sequence: CDR1 MNHNS, CDR2 SASEGT. V lost 0 bases, J lost 5 bases, and 7 bases stayed unmatched. In DNA, the CDR3 is TGTGCCAGCAGTGAAGCGATGGGACAGGGTAGGGAGACCCAGTACTTC. It is translated as CASSEAMGQGRETQYF.